This TCR beta chain comes out of a study of T cell responses to AZD1222 COVID-19 vaccine. Overall study results and limits: Spike-specific TCR depth and breadth grew after two AZD1222 doses. White British ancestry dominated among donors, who included more females, and clonal diversity was possibly underestimated. Just five or six AZD1222 recipients tested seropositive at baseline.

Pooled together were second doses at about 4 or about 12 weeks. V was pared by 6 bases and J by 4 bases, with 6 bases of the junction left unmatched. Germline V gene lookup returns CDR1 MNHEY and CDR2 SVGEGT. The length of the CDR3 is 14 residues. Sequenced by immunoSEQ multiplex PCR; TCRdb stores in-frame clones only, minus some. This sample has some 140,000 clones, with about nine tenths found just once. In regard to this clone: The antigen remains unidentified.

Specimen: peripheral blood, collected 28 days after the second AZD1222 dose. The sequence was collected from an adult who received the AZD1222 COVID-19 vaccine. The chain couples TRBV6-2 or TRBV6-3 to TRBJ1-5; 7 nucleotides align to TRBD1. CDR3 region: CASSITGENQPQHF. The CDR3 DNA reads as TGTGCCAGCAGCATCACAGGGGAGAATCAGCCCCAGCATTTT.